This record concerns one T cell receptor beta chain sequence. V was pared by 6 bases and J by 8 bases, with 13 bases between. Germline V gene sequence: CDR1 SNHLY, CDR2 FYNNEI. The CDR3 consists of 13 residues. This specimen belongs to a study of blood T cell repertoires in COVID-19. Looking at the study overall: Sites in the United States, Italy and Spain provided acute and convalescent COVID-19 samples. PBMCs, B-cell-depleted T cells, or T cells provided the cDNA or gDNA that made up the material.

The authors' processing: For nucleated cells, counts were estimated from reference gene primer amplification. Only in-frame clones appear in the TCRdb table, and some are missing; sequencing was by immunoSEQ multiplex PCR. The DNA was the basis for D and trimming; V, J and clone size are from that table. The repertoire holds around 200,000 clones, with roughly 84% as singletons. The sequencing sample was made of peripheral blood. The sequence was collected from a woman older than 75 with acute or convalescent COVID-19. V gene TRBV2 combines with J gene TRBJ2-2; D remains ambiguous. CDR3 loop: CASSPSPEGELFF. CDR3 in DNA: TGTGCCAGCAGCCCAAGCCCCGAAGGGGAGCTGTTTTTT.